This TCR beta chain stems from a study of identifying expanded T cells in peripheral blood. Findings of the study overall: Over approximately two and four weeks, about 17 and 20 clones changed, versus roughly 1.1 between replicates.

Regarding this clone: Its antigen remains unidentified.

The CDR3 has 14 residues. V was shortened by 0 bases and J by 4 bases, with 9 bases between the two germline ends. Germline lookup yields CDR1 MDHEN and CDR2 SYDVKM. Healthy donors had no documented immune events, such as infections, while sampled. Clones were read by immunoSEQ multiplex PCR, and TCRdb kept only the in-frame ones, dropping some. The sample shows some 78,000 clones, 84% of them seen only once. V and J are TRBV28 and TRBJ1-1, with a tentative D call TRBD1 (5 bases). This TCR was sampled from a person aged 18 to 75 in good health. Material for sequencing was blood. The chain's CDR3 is CASSLWGGSTEAFF. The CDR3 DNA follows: TGTGCCAGCAGTTTATGGGGGGGATCCACTGAAGCTTTCTTT.